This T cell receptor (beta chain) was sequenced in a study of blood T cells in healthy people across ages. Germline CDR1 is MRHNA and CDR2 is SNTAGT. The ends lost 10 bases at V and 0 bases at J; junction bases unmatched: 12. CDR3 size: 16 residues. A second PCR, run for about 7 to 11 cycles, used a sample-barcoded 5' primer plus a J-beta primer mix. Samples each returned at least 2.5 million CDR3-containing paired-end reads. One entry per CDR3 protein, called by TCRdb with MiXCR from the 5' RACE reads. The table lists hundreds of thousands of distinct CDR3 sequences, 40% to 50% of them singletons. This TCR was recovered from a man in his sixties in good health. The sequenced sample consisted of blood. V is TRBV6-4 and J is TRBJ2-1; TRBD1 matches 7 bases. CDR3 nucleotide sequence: TGTGCCACCGACTTAGGCGAGGGGGCCTCCTACAATGAGCAGTTCTTC. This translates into CATDLGEGASYNEQFF.